These T cell receptor beta chains were read from a single sample in a study of graft-versus-host responses after intestinal transplantation. Produced via immunoSEQ multiplex PCR; TCRdb's table is partial and in-frame only. Among roughly 130,000 clones listed, 85% to 95% were seen once. These receptors lack a known antigen. Here the sequenced sample was unstimulated CD4+ T cells sorted from spleen or lymph node cells, taken before intestinal transplant. The source is a human donor who received an intestinal transplant. The CDR3 runs from the conserved cysteine through the conserved F or W. D genes are given only for firm matches. The listing skips clone size in some rows; elsewhere it reads once, few, many or a size class.

TRBD1	TRBV18	TRBJ2-7	once	CASSQGTGSSYEQYF	TGTGCCAGCTCACAAGGGACAGGGAGCTCCTACGAGCAGTACTTC
-	TRBV7-2	TRBJ2-1	-	CASSLASSYNEQFF	TGTGCCAGCAGCTTAGCCAGCTCCTACAATGAGCAGTTCTTC
TRBD2	TRBV5-6	TRBJ2-1	-	CASSGGLAGGPRTEQFF	TGTGCCAGCAGCGGGGGACTAGCGGGAGGGCCGCGTACTGAGCAGTTCTTC
TRBD2	TRBV7-2	TRBJ2-3	-	CASSPIESGTRADTQYF	TGTGCCAGCAGCCCAATAGAGTCCGGGACTAGGGCTGATACGCAGTATTTT
TRBD2	TRBV4-2	TRBJ2-1	once	CASSPRGGTSGIGQFF	TGTGCCAGCAGCCCGAGAGGGGGGACTAGCGGGATCGGGCAGTTCTTC
TRBD2	TRBV5-6	TRBJ2-5	-	CASSPTSGRVQAQYF	TGTGCCAGCAGCCCAACTAGCGGGAGGGTTCAGGCCCAGTACTTC
-	TRBV19	TRBJ1-1	-	CASADRIMNTEAFF	TGTGCCAGTGCTGACAGGATCATGAACACTGAAGCTTTCTTT
-	TRBV19	TRBJ1-2	-	CASSIQIAGGYTF	TGTGCCAGTAGTATCCAGATCGCTGGGGGCTACACCTTC
-	TRBV28	TRBJ1-1	-	CASSSTVNTEAFF	TGTGCCAGCAGTTCGACAGTAAACACTGAAGCTTTCTTT
-	TRBV5-5	TRBJ1-4	-	CASTGMQGGEKLFF	TGTGCCAGCACCGGGATGCAGGGAGGTGAAAAACTGTTTTTT
-	TRBV28	TRBJ1-3	-	CASSLRTGNTIYF	TGTGCCAGCAGTTTGCGGACTGGAAACACCATATATTTT
-	TRBV18	TRBJ1-3	-	CASSPLPGSSGNTIYF	TGTGCCAGCTCACCACTCCCAGGTTCCTCTGGAAACACCATATATTTT
-	TRBV19	TRBJ2-6	once	CACRGTDSGANVLTF	TGTGCCTGCCGGGGGACTGACTCTGGGGCCAACGTCCTGACTTTC
TRBD2	TRBV27	TRBJ2-7	-	CASSPAPGGLGEQYF	TGTGCCAGCAGTCCCGCTCCGGGGGGACTTGGGGAGCAGTACTTC
TRBD2	TRBV7-3	TRBJ2-1	-	CASSSTSGDYNEQFF	TGTGCCAGCAGCTCGACTAGCGGGGACTACAATGAGCAGTTCTTC
TRBD1	TRBV6-1	TRBJ1-6	once	CASTHGTVNNSPLHF	TGTGCCAGCACTCATGGGACAGTAAATAATTCACCCCTCCACTTT
TRBD1	TRBV12-5	TRBJ2-7	-	CASGIQGAEYEQYF	TGTGCTAGTGGTATACAGGGGGCAGAGTACGAGCAGTACTTC
-	TRBV4-1	TRBJ2-7	-	CASSQDRTATYEQYF	TGCGCCAGCAGCCAAGATCGGACAGCCACCTACGAGCAGTACTTC
-	TRBV5-5	TRBJ2-1	-	CASSFGWAYNEQFF	TGTGCCAGCAGCTTCGGGTGGGCGTACAATGAGCAGTTCTTC
-	TRBV30	TRBJ2-5	-	CAWSPGLQETQYF	TGTGCCTGGAGCCCGGGACTCCAGGAGACCCAGTACTTC
TRBD2	TRBV9	TRBJ2-1	-	CASSVQIWTSGTQSNEQFF	TGTGCCAGCAGCGTGCAAATTTGGACTAGCGGGACACAGAGCAATGAGCAGTTCTTC
TRBD1	TRBV6-1	TRBJ2-7	-	CASSLTGTYEQYF	TGTGCCAGCAGTTTGACAGGGACCTACGAGCAGTACTTC
TRBD1	TRBV7-9	TRBJ2-3	few	CASSFYTGTGGTDTQYF	TGTGCCAGCAGCTTCTACACGGGGACAGGGGGCACAGATACGCAGTATTTT
-	TRBV4-2	TRBJ2-1	-	CASSQDNVYNEQFF	TGTGCCAGCAGCCAAGATAACGTATACAATGAGCAGTTCTTC
-	TRBV5-5	TRBJ2-3	-	CASSPPGGAYTDTQYF	TGTGCCAGCAGTCCCCCGGGGGGCGCCTACACAGATACGCAGTATTTT
-	TRBV5-3	TRBJ2-2	-	CARRARELFF	TGTGCCAGAAGGGCCAGGGAGCTGTTTTTT
TRBD2	TRBV27	TRBJ2-5	-	CASSLFRLAGQRGSQETQYF	TGTGCCAGCAGTTTATTTAGACTAGCGGGCCAAAGGGGTAGCCAAGAGACCCAGTACTTC
TRBD2	TRBV7-3	TRBJ2-1	-	CASSWTQAGEQFF	TGTGCCAGCAGCTGGACCCAAGCGGGGGAGCAGTTCTTC
TRBD2	TRBV6-1	TRBJ2-5	-	CASSSTGTSRRTQYF	TGTGCCAGCAGTTCCACCGGGACTAGTAGAAGGACCCAGTACTTC
TRBD2	TRBV6-1	TRBJ2-1	-	CASRATSGSNEQFF	TGTGCCAGCAGAGCGACTAGCGGTAGCAATGAGCAGTTCTTC
TRBD2	TRBV5-1	TRBJ2-1	once	CASSPRGASGSYNEQFF	TGCGCCAGCAGCCCCCGAGGGGCTAGCGGGAGTTACAATGAGCAGTTCTTC
-	TRBV27	TRBJ1-3	-	CASSLGAGPGNTIYF	TGTGCCAGCAGTTTAGGGGCAGGACCTGGAAACACCATATATTTT
-	TRBV6-5	TRBJ1-2	few	CASSPEGYGYTF	TGTGCCAGCAGCCCAGAAGGTTATGGCTACACCTTC
-	TRBV28	TRBJ1-2	-	CASRTAYGYTF	TGTGCCAGCAGGACAGCCTATGGCTACACCTTC
TRBD2	TRBV27	TRBJ2-1	-	CASSRWGLAGGPRFNEQFF	TGTGCCAGCTCCCGATGGGGACTAGCGGGAGGGCCTCGGTTCAATGAGCAGTTCTTC